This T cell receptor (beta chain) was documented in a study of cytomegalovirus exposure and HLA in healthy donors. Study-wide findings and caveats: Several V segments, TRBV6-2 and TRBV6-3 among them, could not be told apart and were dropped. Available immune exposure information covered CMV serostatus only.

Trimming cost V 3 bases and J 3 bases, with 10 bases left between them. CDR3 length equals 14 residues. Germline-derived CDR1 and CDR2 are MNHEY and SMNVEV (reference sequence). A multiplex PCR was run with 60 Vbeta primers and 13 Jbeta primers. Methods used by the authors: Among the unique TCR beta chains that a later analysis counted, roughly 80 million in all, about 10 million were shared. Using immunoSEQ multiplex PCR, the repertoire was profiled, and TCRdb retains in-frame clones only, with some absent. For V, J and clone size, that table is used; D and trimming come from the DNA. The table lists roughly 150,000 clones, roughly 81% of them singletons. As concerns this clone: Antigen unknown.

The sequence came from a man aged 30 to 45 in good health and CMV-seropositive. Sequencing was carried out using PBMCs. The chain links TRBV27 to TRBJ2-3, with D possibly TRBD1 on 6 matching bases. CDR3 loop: CASSFERGTDTQYF. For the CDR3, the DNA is TGTGCCAGCAGTTTTGAAAGGGGGACAGATACGCAGTATTTT.